Listed here are 31 T cell receptor beta chains from one sample, sequenced in a study of blood T cell repertoires in COVID-19. Sequencing used immunoSEQ multiplex PCR; TCRdb keeps in-frame clones, though not all of them. This sample has 200,000 to 300,000 clones, with approximately 88% found just once. Specimen: PBMCs or T cells enriched from blood (not recorded which). The receptors originated from a woman aged 40 to 50 with acute COVID-19.

This chain uses TRBV5-1 with TRBJ1-2, with 10 bases identical to TRBD1. Germline-derived CDR1 and CDR2 are SGHRS and YFSETQ. This CDR3 spans 14 amino acids. V gave up 4 bases and J gave up 1 base; unmatched junction bases: 1. The CDR3 DNA is TGCGCCAGCAGCGGGACAGGGGTTAACTATGGCTACACCTTC. Its protein product is CASSGTGVNYGYTF.

J is TRBJ1-6 and V is TRBV6-5; D is unclear. The V end was cut by 6 bases, the J end by 7 bases, with 16 bases between. The CDR3 consists of 15 residues. CDR1 and CDR2 from the germline V gene are MNHEY and SVGAGI. The CDR3 loop reads CASRPLEGRNSPLHF. The DNA for the CDR3 is TGTGCCAGCAGACCCCTAGAGGGTAGAAATTCACCCCTCCACTTT.

The gene calls are TRBV30 and TRBJ1-3; no definite D call. Germline V gene data show CDR1 as GTSNPN and CDR2 as SVGIG (reference sequence). The CDR3 is 15 amino acids. The V end lost 0 bases, the J end lost 0 bases, and 9 bases lay between the germline ends. The CDR3 is CAWSVTVFSGNTIYF. The CDR3 DNA reads TGTGCCTGGAGTGTAACAGTATTCTCTGGAAACACCATATATTTT.

The V gene is TRBV1, the J gene TRBJ2-5; TRBD2 was called by the table and not checked on the DNA. TRBV1 is a pseudogene. This CDR3 region has 17 residues. Here the CDR3 reads CTSSQVGTSGREETQYF. CDR3 DNA sequence: TGCACCAGCAGCCAAGTGGGGACTAGCGGGAGAGAAGAGACCCAGTACTTC.

This clone came up once. This rearrangement joins TRBV30 to TRBJ2-1; D not certain. V was pared by 3 bases and J by 2 bases, with 11 bases between. Germline CDR1 is GTSNPN and CDR2 is SVGIG (reference sequence). This CDR3 has 14 residues. CDR3 sequence: CAWSTKRPYNEQFF. Written as DNA, the CDR3 is TGTGCCTGGAGCACCAAGCGACCCTACAATGAGCAGTTCTTC.

V gene TRBV30 combines with J gene TRBJ2-7, with TRBD1 identical over 9 bases. Germline lookup yields CDR1 GTSNPN and CDR2 SVGIG (reference sequence). J lost 4 bases, V lost 7 bases, and 23 bases had no gene match. CDR3 length: 18 residues. CDR3 region: CASAVATGGTRSSYEQYF. The CDR3 DNA follows: TGTGCCTCCGCCGTTGCGACAGGGGGAACGAGAAGTTCTTACGAGCAGTACTTC.

The chain is built from TRBV9 and TRBJ2-3, with TRBD2 matching over 8 bases. The CDR3 totals 15 residues. In germline, CDR1 is SGDLS, CDR2 YYNGEE. The V segment lost 2 bases and the J segment 0 bases; nucleotides outside the gene matches: 2. The CDR3 protein is CASSVGGASTDTQYF. Here the CDR3 DNA reads TGTGCCAGCAGCGTCGGGGGGGCAAGCACAGATACGCAGTATTTT. Together with reference TRBV9 and TRBJ2-3, the CDR3 gives the full variable domain: DSGVTQTPKHLITATGQRVTLRCSPRSGDLSVYWYQQSLDQGLQFLIQYYNGEERAKGNILERFSAQQFPDLHSELNLSSLELGDSALYFCASSVGGASTDTQYFGPGTRLTVL.

V and J are TRBV9 and TRBJ1-4; D gene unclear. Germline assignment: CDR1 SGDLS and CDR2 YYNGEE. The CDR3 is made up of 15 amino acids. Trimming left V 0 bases short and J 5 bases short, with 11 bases between. The CDR3, as DNA: TGTGCCAGCAGCGTAGGGAGGGTATCGAATGAAAAACTGTTTTTT. Encoded protein: CASSVGRVSNEKLFF.

The chain couples TRBV5-8 to TRBJ2-7; D is perhaps TRBD2 (6 bases). The germline V gene has CDR1 SGHTS and CDR2 YDEGEE. V was trimmed by 1 base and J by 5 bases, leaving 10 bases between them. This CDR3 spans 13 amino acids. The CDR3 region is CASSLRGGHEQYV. CDR3 DNA sequence: TGTGCCAGCAGCTTGAGGGGAGGCCACGAGCAGTACGTC.

This chain links TRBV5-5 with TRBJ1-1, with 7 bases that match TRBD1. From germline, CDR1 is SGHKS and CDR2 YYEKEE (reference sequence). V lost 0 bases, J lost 6 bases, and 11 bases stayed unmatched. The CDR3 contains 16 residues. This CDR3 reads CASSLGDNRGNSEAFF. The DNA of the CDR3 is TGTGCCAGCAGCTTGGGGGATAACAGGGGAAACTCTGAAGCTTTCTTT.

The rearrangement links TRBV20-1 to TRBJ2-5; 7 nucleotides align to TRBD1. This CDR3 is 17 amino acids long. J lost 0 bases, V lost 3 bases, and 13 bases had no gene match. Germline V CDR1 and CDR2: DFQATT, SNEGSKA (reference sequence). CDR3 DNA sequence: TGCAGTGCTAGTCCTATCGTTTCCAGGGGGTACCAAGAGACCCAGTACTTC. The encoded protein is CSASPIVSRGYQETQYF.

This chain uses TRBV6-1 with TRBJ1-2; 8 positions agree with TRBD1. Trimming took 3 bases from V and 7 from J; bases not matched to a gene: 7. Germline V gene data show CDR1 as MNHNS and CDR2 as SASEGT. The CDR3 is 14 amino acids. For the CDR3, the DNA is TGTGCCAGCAGTGAGGGGACAGGAGCGCTTGGCTACACCTTC. Encoded protein: CASSEGTGALGYTF.

This clone was seen only once. This chain uses TRBV29-1 with TRBJ1-1, with 8 bases that match TRBD1. Germline V gene lookup returns CDR1 SQVTM and CDR2 ANQGSEA. J gave up 3 bases and V 6 bases, and 0 bases lay outside the gene matches. The CDR3 has 11 amino acids. CDR3 DNA sequence: TGCAGCGTACAGGGGGACACTGAAGCTTTCTTT. Protein: CSVQGDTEAFF.

The genes are TRBV7-2 and TRBJ2-5; TRBD2 matches at 12 bases. The germline CDR1 and CDR2 sequences are SGHTA and FQGNSA. The CDR3 has 15 amino acids. The V gene end was trimmed by 2 bases and the J gene end by 5 bases; junction bases not matched to a gene: 3. The CDR3 nucleotides read TGTGCCAGCAGCTTACGAACTAGCGGGAGGGAGACCCAGTACTTC. The encoded protein is CASSLRTSGRETQYF.

V gene TRBV5-5 combines with J gene TRBJ2-7; tentatively, D is TRBD1 (6 bases). The CDR3 is 13 residues long. Germline CDR1 SGHKS, CDR2 YYEKEE (reference sequence). Trimming removed 4 bases from V and 0 bases from J, with 8 bases in between. CDR3 sequence reads: CASSRTASYEQYV. CDR3 DNA sequence: TGTGCCAGCAGCCGGACAGCCTCCTACGAGCAGTACGTC.

Only one count was recorded for this clone. CDR3 in DNA: TGTGCCAGCAGCCAAGATGGTAGTTTCGGAGGAGGGATTGGAAACACCATATATTTT. This sequence encodes CASSQDGSFGGGIGNTIYF. The chain couples TRBV4-2 to TRBJ1-3; no clear D. Germline CDR1 is LGHNA and CDR2 is YNFKEQ. Trimming took off 0 bases at V and 3 bases at J, with 21 bases between the two ends. The CDR3 extends over 19 amino acids.

The chain couples TRBV3-1 (or the pseudogene TRBV3-2) to TRBJ1-6, with D unresolved. This CDR3 contains 17 residues. In germline, CDR1 is LGHDT, CDR2 YNNKEL (reference sequence). Trimming left V 2 bases short and J 10 bases short, with 21 bases between. DNA for the CDR3: TGTGCCAGCAGCCAACTCCGGACGGGGAAGGAAAGGTCACCCCTCCACTTT. Protein sequence: CASSQLRTGKERSPLHF.

This CDR3 is CASSLAEWGNTIYF. The CDR3 nucleotides read TGCGCCAGCAGCTTGGCGGAGTGGGGAAACACCATATATTTT. The V and J genes are TRBV5-1 and TRBJ1-3; D gene uncertain. The length of the CDR3 is 14 residues. Trimming took 0 bases from V and 4 from J, leaving 8 bases between them. CDR1 is SGHRS, CDR2 YFSETQ, per germline. Full variable domain (outside the CDR3, taken from reference TRBV5-1 and TRBJ1-3): KAGVTQTPRYLIKTRGQQVTLSCSPISGHRSVSWYQQTPGQGLQFLFEYFSETQRNKGNFPGRFSGRQFSNSRSEMNVSTLELGDSALYLCASSLAEWGNTIYFGEGSWLTVV.

This chain connects TRBV5-6 to TRBJ1-5; tentatively, D is TRBD1 (5 bases). Germline V gene sequence: CDR1 SGHDT, CDR2 YYEEEE. The CDR3 is made up of 14 amino acids. Trimming took 1 base from V and 3 from J, leaving 8 bases between them. The CDR3 sequence: CASSLFRDNQPQHF. The CDR3 bases are TGTGCCAGCAGCTTGTTCAGGGACAATCAGCCCCAGCATTTT.

In DNA, the CDR3 is TGTGCCAGCAGCTTGGAAGACACCCCGACGGCTTCCTATGGCTACACCTTC. It translates to CASSLEDTPTASYGYTF. J is TRBJ1-2 and V is TRBV5-8, with D hard to call. This CDR3 has 17 residues. Germline CDR1 is SGHTS and CDR2 is YDEGEE. Trimming shortened V by 0 bases and J by 4 bases, and 19 bases separated the two germline ends.

The rearrangement joins TRBV11-2 to TRBJ2-2; TRBD1 matches at 7 bases. The length of the CDR3 is 14 residues. CDR1 is SGHAT and CDR2 is FQNNGV in the germline V gene. V dropped 2 bases and J dropped 5; count of bases not matched to a gene: 2. Here the CDR3 reads CASSLNRGTGELFF. DNA of the CDR3: TGTGCCAGCAGCTTAAACAGGGGTACCGGGGAGCTGTTTTTT.

The genes are TRBV4-1 and TRBJ2-7; D is perhaps TRBD1 (6 bases). Deletions cut 4 bases from V and 3 bases from J, with 19 bases between. The V gene's germline CDR1 is MGHRA and CDR2 YSYEKL. CDR3 length: 16 amino acids. CDR3 in DNA: TGCGCCAGCAGCCTAGGCCGGGACATGCGGCACTACGAGCAGTACTTC. It codes for CASSLGRDMRHYEQYF.

In this sample, this clone turned up a few times. V and J are TRBV29-1 and TRBJ2-1; 7 nucleotides match TRBD1. The germline CDR1 and CDR2 sequences are SQVTM and ANQGSEA. The ends lost 6 bases at V and 0 bases at J; junction bases unmatched: 8. There are 15 residues in the CDR3. The CDR3 loop reads CSVLDRSSSYNEQFF. The CDR3, as DNA: TGCAGCGTCCTGGACAGGTCCAGCTCCTACAATGAGCAGTTCTTC.

The chain has TRBV7-2 and TRBJ2-7; 8 positions match TRBD1. This CDR3 comprises 16 residues. Unmatched junction bases numbered 13, after V lost 6 bases and J lost 3 bases. The germline V gene has CDR1 SGHTA and CDR2 FQGNSA. CDR3 residues: CASSPTPGTGSYEQYF. DNA for the CDR3: TGTGCCAGCAGTCCCACCCCCGGGACAGGTAGCTACGAGCAGTACTTC.

CDR3 in DNA: TGTGCCTGGAGTGAGGACAGGCCCTACGAGCAGTACTTC. Residues: CAWSEDRPYEQYF. V usage is TRBV30 and J usage is TRBJ2-7; 7 bases align to TRBD1. Germline assignment: CDR1 GTSNPN and CDR2 SVGIG (reference sequence). This CDR3 contains 13 residues. The ends lost 1 base at V and 2 bases at J; junction bases unmatched: 2.

The chain has TRBV19 and TRBJ1-1; TRBD1 is a possible D gene (5 bases). This CDR3 has 18 residues. From germline, CDR1 is LNHDA and CDR2 SQIVND (reference sequence). V was trimmed by 6 bases and J by 2 bases, leaving 25 bases between them. CDR3 nucleotide sequence: TGTGCCAGTAGACCATCGGCAGGGCCAGGGCCGTTAAACACTGAAGCTTTCTTT. Encoded protein: CASRPSAGPGPLNTEAFF.

This clone was recorded once. The rearrangement joins TRBV6-5 to TRBJ2-7; TRBD1 aligns across 8 bases. This CDR3 spans 16 amino acids. The germline CDR1 and CDR2 sequences are MNHEY and SVGAGI. Trimming at V came to 3 bases and at J to 1 base, leaving 8 bases not matched to a gene. The CDR3 region has the DNA TGTGCCAGCAGTTATTCAGGAGACAGGGGTTCCTACGAGCAGTACTTC. Translation: CASSYSGDRGSYEQYF.

The chain carries TRBV18 and TRBJ2-1; the D is unclear. V gave up 4 bases and J gave up 0 bases, with 4 bases separating them. This CDR3 contains 13 residues. CDR1 KGHSH and CDR2 LQKENI come from the germline V gene. CDR3 residues: CASSQSSYNEQFF. CDR3 sequence (DNA): TGTGCCAGCTCACAGAGCTCCTACAATGAGCAGTTCTTC.

The genes are TRBV4-3 and TRBJ1-2; D not resolved. The germline gives CDR1 LGHNA, CDR2 YSLEER. The ends were cut back, 0 bases at V and 4 bases at J, with 18 bases in the middle. CDR3 length: 17 residues. CDR3 coding DNA: TGCGCCAGCAGCCAAGATCTCAGCTACTCGGCGGGCTATGGCTACACCTTC. It encodes CASSQDLSYSAGYGYTF.

The CDR3 loop is CASSFRDRAIYGYTF. The DNA of the CDR3 is TGTGCCAGCAGTTTCCGGGACAGGGCCATCTATGGCTACACCTTC. J is TRBJ1-2 and V is TRBV27; 9 positions agree with TRBD1. Germline-derived CDR1 and CDR2 are MNHEY and SMNVEV (reference sequence). The CDR3 spans 15 residues. V shed 3 bases and J 4 bases; nucleotides not matched to a gene: 6.

In this sample, this clone turned up once. This chain connects TRBV2 to TRBJ1-1; the match to TRBD1 covers 8 bases. Germline CDR1 is SNHLY and CDR2 is FYNNEI. V trimming: 5 bases; J trimming: 3 bases; junction bases outside the gene matches: 2. The CDR3 contains 13 residues. The chain's CDR3 is CASSNRGDTEAFF. DNA for the CDR3: TGTGCCAGCAGTAACAGGGGGGACACTGAAGCTTTCTTT.